This TCR beta chain was sequenced for a study of response to subunit inactivated influenza vaccine. TCRdb passed the RT-PCR reads through MiXCR, listing each CDR3 protein once. In the table there are a few hundred thousand distinct CDR3 sequences, around 13% of which are singletons. A few counts support this clonotype. As yet, its antigen is unknown. Points from the study as a whole: Authors suggested each seasonal influenza vaccination recruits few new T cells.

The CDR3 covers 15 residues. Germline loops: CDR1 SGHAT, CDR2 FQNNGV. The junction had 6 bases not matched to a gene; V was cut back by 5 bases and J by 0 bases. Sample: PBMCs from blood, taken 11 to 12 days after vaccination. The chain joins TRBV11-2 to TRBJ2-7, with 8 bases aligning to TRBD1. The sequence came from a man over 45 who received an inactivated influenza vaccine. The CDR3 sequence is CASSIWDRPSYEQYF. The CDR3 coding sequence is TGTGCCAGCAGCATCTGGGACAGGCCCTCCTACGAGCAGTACTTC.